What follows describes a single T cell receptor beta chain. The authors prepared the TCRbeta library with unique molecular identifiers. One entry per CDR3 protein results from TCRdb running MiXCR on the PCR reads. The repertoire holds hundreds of thousands of distinct CDR3 sequences, over 9.5% seen once, with about 4.2% in the top ten. This entry is derived from a study of T-cell reconstitution after alpha-beta-depleted transplantation in children. The source was PBMCs from the stem cell graft donor, collected from the stem cell graft. The source of this sequence is a human donor who donated a stem cell graft to a child with acute myeloid leukemia.

Written as DNA, the CDR3 is TGTGCCAGCAGTCCCCCTTCACTAGCGGGAGTTCGAAGGCCTAGCACAGATACGCAGTATTTT. Protein sequence: CASSPPSLAGVRRPSTDTQYF. The rearrangement links TRBV28 to TRBJ2-3, with 11 bases matching TRBD2. Trimming removed 5 bases from V and 0 bases from J; junction bases left unmatched: 19. The CDR3 covers 21 residues. Germline CDR1 reads MDHEN; CDR2 reads SYDVKM.